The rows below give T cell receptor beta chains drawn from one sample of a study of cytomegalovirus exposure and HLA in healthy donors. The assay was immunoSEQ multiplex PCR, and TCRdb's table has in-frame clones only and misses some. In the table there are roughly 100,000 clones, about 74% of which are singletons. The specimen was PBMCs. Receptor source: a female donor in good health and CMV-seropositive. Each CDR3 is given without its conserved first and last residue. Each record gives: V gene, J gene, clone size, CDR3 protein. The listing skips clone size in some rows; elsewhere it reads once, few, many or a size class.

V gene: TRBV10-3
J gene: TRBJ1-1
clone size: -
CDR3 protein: AIARQGGDHEAF

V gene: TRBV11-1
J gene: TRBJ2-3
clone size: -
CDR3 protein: ASSAWGGTSTDTQY

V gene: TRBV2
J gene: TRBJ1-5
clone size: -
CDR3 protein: ASRRDRYSNQPQH

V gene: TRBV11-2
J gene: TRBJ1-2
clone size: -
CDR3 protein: ASSPGSFYGYT

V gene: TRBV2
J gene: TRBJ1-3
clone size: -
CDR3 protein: ASSVGQGPNIGRSSGNTIY

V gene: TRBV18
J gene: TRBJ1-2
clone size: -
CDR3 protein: ASSPMREGLYGYT

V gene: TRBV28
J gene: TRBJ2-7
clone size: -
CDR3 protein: ASRDTSLLGQY

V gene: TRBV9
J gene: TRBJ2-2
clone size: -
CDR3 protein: ASSVASQGAHGELF

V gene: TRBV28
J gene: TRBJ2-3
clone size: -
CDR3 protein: ASSGRRGTQY

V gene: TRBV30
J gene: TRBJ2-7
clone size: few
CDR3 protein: AWNLGTAAYEQY

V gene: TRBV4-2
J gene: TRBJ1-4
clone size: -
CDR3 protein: ASSQEATELLSGLF

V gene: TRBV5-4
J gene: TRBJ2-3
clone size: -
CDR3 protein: ASSSLSGASTDTQY

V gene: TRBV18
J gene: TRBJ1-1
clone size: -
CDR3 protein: ASSTNQGTNTEAF

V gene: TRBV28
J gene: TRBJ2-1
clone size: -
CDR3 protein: ASSFLATSNEQF

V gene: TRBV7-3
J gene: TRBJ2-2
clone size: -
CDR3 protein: ASSLVATGTGELF

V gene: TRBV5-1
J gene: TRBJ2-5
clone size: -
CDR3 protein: ASRTERGSQETQY

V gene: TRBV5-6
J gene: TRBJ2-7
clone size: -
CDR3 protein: ASSSGHSYEQY

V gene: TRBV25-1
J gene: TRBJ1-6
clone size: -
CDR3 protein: ASSYYNSPLH

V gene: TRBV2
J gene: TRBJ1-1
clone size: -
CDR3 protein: ASSMPLARRGAF

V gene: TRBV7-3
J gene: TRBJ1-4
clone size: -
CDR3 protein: ASSKQGGANEKLF

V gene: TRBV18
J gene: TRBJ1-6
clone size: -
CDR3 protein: ASSPKQGSYNSPLH

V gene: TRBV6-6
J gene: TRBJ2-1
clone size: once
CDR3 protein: ASAHGSGRAREQF

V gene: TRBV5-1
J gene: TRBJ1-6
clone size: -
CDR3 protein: ASSLQGADNSPLH

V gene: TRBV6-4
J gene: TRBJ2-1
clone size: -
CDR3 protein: ASSQSGGPYNEQF

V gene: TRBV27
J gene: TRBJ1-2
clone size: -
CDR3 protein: ASSFPGGDGYT

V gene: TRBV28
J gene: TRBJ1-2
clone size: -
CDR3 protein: ASSLAGAYGYT

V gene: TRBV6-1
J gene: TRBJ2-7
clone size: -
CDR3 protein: ASSEAGPRHFGYEQY

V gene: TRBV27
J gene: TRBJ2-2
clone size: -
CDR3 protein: ASRDRDQAGRELF

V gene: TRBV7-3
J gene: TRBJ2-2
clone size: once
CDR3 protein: ASSASGNTGELF

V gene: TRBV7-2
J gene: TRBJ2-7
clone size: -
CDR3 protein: ASSRQGPYEQY

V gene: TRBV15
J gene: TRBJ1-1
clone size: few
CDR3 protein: ATRKRLGQGGKDTEAF

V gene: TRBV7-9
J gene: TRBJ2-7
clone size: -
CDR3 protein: ASSSPGQGTYEQY

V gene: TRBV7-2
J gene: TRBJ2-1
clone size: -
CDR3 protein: ASSLRTSGGGDEQF

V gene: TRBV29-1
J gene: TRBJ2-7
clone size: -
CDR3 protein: SVGGRTYEQY

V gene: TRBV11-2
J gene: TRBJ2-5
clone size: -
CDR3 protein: ASSVRETQY

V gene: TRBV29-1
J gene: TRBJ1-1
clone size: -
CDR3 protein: SVLPGNEAF

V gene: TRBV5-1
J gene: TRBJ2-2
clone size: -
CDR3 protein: ASSLGQSAGELF

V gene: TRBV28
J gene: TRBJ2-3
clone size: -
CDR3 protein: ASSLFWTSGRGSTDTQY

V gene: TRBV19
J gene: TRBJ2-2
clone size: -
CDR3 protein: ASSPQSGGHTGELF

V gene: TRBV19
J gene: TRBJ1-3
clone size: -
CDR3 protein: ASARTAHYSGNTIY

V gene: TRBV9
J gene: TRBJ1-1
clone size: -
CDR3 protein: ASSVEGGVGLDTEAF